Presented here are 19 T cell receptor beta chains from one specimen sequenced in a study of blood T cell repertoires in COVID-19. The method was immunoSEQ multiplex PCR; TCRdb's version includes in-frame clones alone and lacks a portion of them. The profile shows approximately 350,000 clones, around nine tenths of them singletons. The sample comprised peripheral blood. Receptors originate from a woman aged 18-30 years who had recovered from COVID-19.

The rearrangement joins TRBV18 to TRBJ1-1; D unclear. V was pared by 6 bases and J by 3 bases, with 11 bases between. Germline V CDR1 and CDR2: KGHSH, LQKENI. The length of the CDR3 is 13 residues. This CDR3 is CASSSNRDTEAFF. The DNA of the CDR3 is TGTGCCAGCTCCTCCAACAGAGACACTGAAGCTTTCTTT.

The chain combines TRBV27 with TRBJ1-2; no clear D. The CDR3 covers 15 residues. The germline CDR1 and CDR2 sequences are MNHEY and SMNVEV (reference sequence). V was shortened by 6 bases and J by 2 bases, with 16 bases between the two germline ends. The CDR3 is CASSTNDAVNYGYTF. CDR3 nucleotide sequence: TGTGCCAGCAGCACCAATGACGCGGTAAACTATGGCTACACCTTC.

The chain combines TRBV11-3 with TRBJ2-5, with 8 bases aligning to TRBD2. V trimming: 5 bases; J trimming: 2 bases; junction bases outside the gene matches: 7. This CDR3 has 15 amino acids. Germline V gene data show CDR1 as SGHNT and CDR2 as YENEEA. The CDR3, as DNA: TGTGCCAGCAGCAAAATAGCGGGACCACAAGAGACCCAGTACTTC. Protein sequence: CASSKIAGPQETQYF.

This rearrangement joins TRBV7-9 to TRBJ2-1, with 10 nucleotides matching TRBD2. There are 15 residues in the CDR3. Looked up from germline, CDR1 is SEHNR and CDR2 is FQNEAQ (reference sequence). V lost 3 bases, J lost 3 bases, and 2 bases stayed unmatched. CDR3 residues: CASSFGLADYNEQFF. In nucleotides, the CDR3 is TGTGCCAGCAGCTTCGGACTAGCGGACTACAATGAGCAGTTCTTC. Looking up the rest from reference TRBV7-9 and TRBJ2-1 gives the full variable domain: DTGVSQNPRHKITKRGQNVTFRCDPISEHNRLYWYRQTLGQGPEFLTYFQNEAQLEKSRLLSDRFSAERPKGSFSTLEIQRTEQGDSAMYLCASSFGLADYNEQFFGPGTRLTVL.

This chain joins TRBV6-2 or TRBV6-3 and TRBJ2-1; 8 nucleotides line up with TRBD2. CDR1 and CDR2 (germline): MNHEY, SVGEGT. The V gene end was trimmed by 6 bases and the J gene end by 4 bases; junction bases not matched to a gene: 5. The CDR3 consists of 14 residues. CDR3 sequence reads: CASSFGTRYNEQFF. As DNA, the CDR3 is TGTGCCAGCAGCTTTGGGACTAGATACAATGAGCAGTTCTTC.

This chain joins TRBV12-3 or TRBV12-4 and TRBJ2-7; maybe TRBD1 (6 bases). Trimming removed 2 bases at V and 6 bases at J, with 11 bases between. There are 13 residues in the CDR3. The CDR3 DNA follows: TGTGCCAGCAGTTTATTTGGGGGCCGCGAGCAGTACGTC. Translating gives CASSLFGGREQYV.

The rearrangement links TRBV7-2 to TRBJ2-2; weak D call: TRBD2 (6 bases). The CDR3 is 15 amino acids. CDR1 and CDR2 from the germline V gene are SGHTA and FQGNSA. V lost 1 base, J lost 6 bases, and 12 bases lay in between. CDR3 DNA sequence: TGTGCCAGCAGCTTAGAACTAGCCCGGTCCGGGGAGCTGTTTTTT. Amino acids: CASSLELARSGELFF.

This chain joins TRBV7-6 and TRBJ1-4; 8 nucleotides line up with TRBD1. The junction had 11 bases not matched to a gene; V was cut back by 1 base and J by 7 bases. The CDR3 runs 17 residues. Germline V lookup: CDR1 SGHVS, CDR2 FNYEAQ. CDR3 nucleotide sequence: TGTGCCAGCAGCTTAGTTCCCGGGACAGGCCGGGGTGAAAAACTGTTTTTT. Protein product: CASSLVPGTGRGEKLFF. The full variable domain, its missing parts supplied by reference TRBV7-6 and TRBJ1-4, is GAGVSQSPRYKVTKRGQDVALRCDPISGHVSLYWYRQALGQGPEFLTYFNYEAQQDKSGLPNDRFSAERPEGSISTLTIQRTEQRDSAMYRCASSLVPGTGRGEKLFFGSGTQLSVL.

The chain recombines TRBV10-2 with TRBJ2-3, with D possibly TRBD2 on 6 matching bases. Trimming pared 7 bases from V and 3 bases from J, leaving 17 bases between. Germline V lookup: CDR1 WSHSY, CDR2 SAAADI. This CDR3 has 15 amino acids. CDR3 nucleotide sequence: TGCGCCAGCAAAAATAGCGGCATTAGGACAGATACGCAGTATTTT. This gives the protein CASKNSGIRTDTQYF.

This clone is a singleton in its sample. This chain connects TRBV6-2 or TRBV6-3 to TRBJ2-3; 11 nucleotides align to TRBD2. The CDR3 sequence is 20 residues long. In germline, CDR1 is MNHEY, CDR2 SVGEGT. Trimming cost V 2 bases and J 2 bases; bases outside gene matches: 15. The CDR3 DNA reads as TGTGCCAGCAGTTACCCGGGGACTAGCGGAGACGAGCGGAACACAGATACGCAGTATTTT. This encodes CASSYPGTSGDERNTDTQYF.

DNA of the CDR3: TGTGCCAGCAGTTTAGGGCCGGGGTATAATTCACCCCTCCACTTT. This sequence encodes CASSLGPGYNSPLHF. The chain is built from TRBV27 and TRBJ1-6, with D unclear. Germline assignment: CDR1 MNHEY and CDR2 SMNVEV (reference sequence). The V and J ends lost 2 bases and 4 bases respectively, with 9 bases between them. The CDR3 has 15 residues.

CDR3 amino acids: CASSLDSTSGGYNEQFF. The CDR3 coding sequence is TGTGCCAGCAGCTTAGACTCCACTAGCGGGGGCTACAATGAGCAGTTCTTC. The chain carries TRBV11-2 and TRBJ2-1, with 11 positions matching TRBD2. In germline, CDR1 is SGHAT, CDR2 FQNNGV. This CDR3 comprises 17 residues. The V and J ends lost 0 bases and 3 bases, in that order; junction bases with no gene match: 4. Based on the CDR3 plus reference TRBV11-2 and TRBJ2-1, the full variable domain is EAGVAQSPRYKIIEKRQSVAFWCNPISGHATLYWYQQILGQGPKLLIQFQNNGVVDDSQLPKDRFSAERLKGVDSTLKIQPAKLEDSAVYLCASSLDSTSGGYNEQFFGPGTRLTVL.

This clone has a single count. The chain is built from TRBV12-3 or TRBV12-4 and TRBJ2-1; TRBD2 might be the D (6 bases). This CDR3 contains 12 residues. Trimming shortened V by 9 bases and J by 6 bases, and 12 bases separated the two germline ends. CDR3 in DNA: TGTGCCAGTCGGACTACCAGCAATGAGCAGTTCTTC. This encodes CASRTTSNEQFF.

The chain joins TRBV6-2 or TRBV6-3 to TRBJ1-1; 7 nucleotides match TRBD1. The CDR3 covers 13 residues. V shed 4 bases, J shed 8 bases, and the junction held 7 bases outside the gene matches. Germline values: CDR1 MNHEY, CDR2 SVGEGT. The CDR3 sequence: CASSWVGGLEAFF. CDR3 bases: TGTGCCAGCAGTTGGGTAGGGGGCTTAGAAGCTTTCTTT.

For the CDR3, the DNA is TGTGCCAGCAGCTTAGCGGCTAGCGGGTCCTACGAGCAGTACGTC. Translating gives CASSLAASGSYEQYV. The V and J genes are TRBV7-2 and TRBJ2-7, with 8 bases identical to TRBD2. Germline CDR1 SGHTA, CDR2 FQGNSA. The CDR3 runs 15 residues. V was pared by 0 bases and J by 1 base, with 2 bases of the junction left unmatched.

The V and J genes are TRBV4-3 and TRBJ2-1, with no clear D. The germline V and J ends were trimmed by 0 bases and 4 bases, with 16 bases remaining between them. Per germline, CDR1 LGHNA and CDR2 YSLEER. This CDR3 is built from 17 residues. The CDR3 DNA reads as TGCGCCAGCAGCCAAGACCCCCCTAGATCCCGATACAATGAGCAGTTCTTC. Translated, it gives CASSQDPPRSRYNEQFF.

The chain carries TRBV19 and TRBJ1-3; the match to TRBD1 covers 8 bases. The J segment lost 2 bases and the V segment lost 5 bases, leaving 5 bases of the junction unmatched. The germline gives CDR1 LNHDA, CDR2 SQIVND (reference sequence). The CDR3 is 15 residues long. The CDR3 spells CASSPDRGPGNTIYF. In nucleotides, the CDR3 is TGTGCCAGTAGTCCAGACAGGGGCCCTGGAAACACCATATATTTT.

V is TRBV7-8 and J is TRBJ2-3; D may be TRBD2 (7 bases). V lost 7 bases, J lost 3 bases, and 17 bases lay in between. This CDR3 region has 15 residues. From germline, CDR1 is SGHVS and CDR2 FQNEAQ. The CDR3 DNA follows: TGTGCCAGCAAACAAAGAGGGGGAGGGACAGATACGCAGTATTTT. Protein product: CASKQRGGGTDTQYF.

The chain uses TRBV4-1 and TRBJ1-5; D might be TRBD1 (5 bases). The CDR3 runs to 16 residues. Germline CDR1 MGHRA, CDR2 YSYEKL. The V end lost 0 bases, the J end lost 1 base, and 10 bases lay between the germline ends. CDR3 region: CASSQDPGRSNQPQHF. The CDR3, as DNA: TGCGCCAGCAGCCAAGATCCAGGGCGAAGCAATCAGCCCCAGCATTTT.